This passage covers 21 T cell receptor beta chains from one sample sequenced in a study of T cell responses to AZD1222 COVID-19 vaccine. Repertoires were generated with immunoSEQ multiplex PCR, while TCRdb's copy carries only in-frame clones and drops some. Counted here are some 100,000 clones, around 83% occurring once; the ten biggest clones make up more than 1.2%. The sequences come from peripheral blood, collected on day 0 of AZD1222 vaccination. These receptors were collected from an adult in good health.

The chain links TRBV28 to TRBJ1-4; the D gene is possibly TRBD1 (5 bases). There are 13 residues in the CDR3. Germline CDR1 and CDR2: MDHEN and SYDVKM. With 5 bases removed from V and 8 bases from J, the gap between germline ends came to 12 bases. The CDR3, as DNA: TGTGCCAGCAGTGGGGCAGTCGCGGAAAAACTGTTTTTT. It is translated as CASSGAVAEKLFF.

CDR3 sequence reads: CASTQIGSSPLHF. The CDR3 coding sequence is TGTGCCAGCACCCAAATAGGGAGCTCACCCCTCCACTTT. This chain uses TRBV6-5 with TRBJ1-6; D unclear. The CDR3 has 13 residues. Trimming left V 7 bases short and J 10 bases short, with 14 bases between. Germline CDR1 is MNHEY and CDR2 is SVGAGI.

As DNA, the CDR3 is TGTGCCAGCAGTTTCCCTAACAACTATGGCTACACCTTC. Residues: CASSFPNNYGYTF. V and J are TRBV28 and TRBJ1-2, with no clear D. Trimming cost V 3 bases and J 2 bases, with 7 bases left between them. This CDR3 has 13 residues. Germline CDR1 and CDR2: MDHEN and SYDVKM.

The chain has TRBV28 and TRBJ1-1; D gene ambiguous. CDR3 length: 10 amino acids. Germline CDR1 is MDHEN and CDR2 is SYDVKM. V was cut by 5 bases and J by 7 bases, with 5 bases left in between. CDR3 region: CASSMNEAFF. The CDR3 coding sequence is TGTGCCAGCAGTATGAATGAAGCTTTCTTT.

V usage is TRBV7-3 and J usage is TRBJ1-2, with 8 nucleotides matching TRBD1. V shed 5 bases and J 4 bases; nucleotides not matched to a gene: 12. Germline V CDR1 and CDR2: SGHTA, FQGTGA. CDR3 length equals 16 residues. The CDR3 DNA sequence: TGTGCCAGCAGCCAGTCCCAGGGGGCGCTTCCCTATGGCTACACCTTC. Translating gives CASSQSQGALPYGYTF.

The CDR3 bases are TGCGCCAGCAGCTTGGCCGACGGGGGCCTGAACACTGAAGCTTTCTTT. Protein: CASSLADGGLNTEAFF. The chain recombines TRBV5-1 with TRBJ1-1, with a possible D match to TRBD1 (6 bases). Trimming took 0 bases from V and 0 from J, leaving 12 bases between them. This CDR3 is built from 16 residues. Germline V gene sequence: CDR1 SGHRS, CDR2 YFSETQ.

V gene TRBV4-2 combines with J gene TRBJ1-1, with 9 bases lining up with TRBD1. CDR1 is LGHNA, CDR2 YNFKEQ, per germline. The trim removed 4 bases at V and 2 bases at J, leaving 5 bases unmatched. The CDR3 is made up of 15 amino acids. For the CDR3, the DNA is TGTGCCAGCAGCCCCCTACAGGGGGCTAACACTGAAGCTTTCTTT. Protein sequence: CASSPLQGANTEAFF.

This clone was detected only once. The rearrangement joins TRBV4-1 to TRBJ2-7; D may be TRBD1 or TRBD2 (6 bases each). The V gene's germline CDR1 is MGHRA and CDR2 YSYEKL. The CDR3 sequence is 16 residues long. The V and J ends lost 0 bases and 3 bases respectively, with 15 bases between them. The CDR3 nucleotides are TGCGCCAGCAGCCAAGATGGGGGGCCGGGTTACTACGAGCAGTACTTC. Protein product: CASSQDGGPGYYEQYF.

In its sample, this clone was seen a few times. This sequence joins TRBV5-1 and TRBJ1-2, with D possibly being TRBD1 (6 bases). This CDR3 is built from 15 residues. V was trimmed by 2 bases and J by 8 bases, leaving 19 bases between them. Germline loops: CDR1 SGHRS, CDR2 YFSETQ. The CDR3: CASSLDTGTSRGYTF. CDR3 sequence (DNA): TGCGCCAGCAGCTTAGATACCGGGACAAGTAGGGGCTACACCTTC.

The chain uses TRBV7-2 and TRBJ2-1, with TRBD2 matching 8 bases. Germline-derived CDR1 and CDR2 are SGHTA and FQGNSA. This CDR3 spans 17 amino acids. Trimming removed 5 bases from V and 1 base from J; junction bases left unmatched: 10. CDR3 sequence reads: CASSPRGGWNSYNEQFF. DNA of the CDR3: TGTGCCAGCAGCCCCCGGGGGGGTTGGAATTCCTACAATGAGCAGTTCTTC.

The chain couples TRBV9 to TRBJ2-3, with 10 bases lining up with TRBD2. CDR3 size: 16 residues. J lost 1 base, V lost 0 bases, and 2 bases had no gene match. Germline CDR1 reads SGDLS; CDR2 reads YYNGEE. The CDR3 sequence: CASSVGTSGGTDTQYF. The CDR3, as DNA: TGTGCCAGCAGCGTAGGGACTAGCGGAGGCACAGATACGCAGTATTTT.

This clone appeared a few times. The chain joins TRBV19 to TRBJ1-4, with 9 bases lining up with TRBD1. Germline V gene lookup returns CDR1 LNHDA and CDR2 SQIVND (reference sequence). V trimming: 7 bases; J trimming: 6 bases; junction bases outside the gene matches: 12. This CDR3 contains 16 residues. CDR3 protein: CASNRVGTGRHEKLFF. The CDR3 DNA follows: TGTGCCAGTAACCGAGTGGGGACAGGGAGACATGAAAAACTGTTTTTT. The complete variable domain, with remaining parts taken from reference TRBV19 and TRBJ1-4, reads DGGITQSPKYLFRKEGQNVTLSCEQNLNHDAMYWYRQDPGQGLRLIYYSQIVNDFQKGDIAEGYSVSREKKESFPLTVTSAQKNPTAFYLCASNRVGTGRHEKLFFGSGTQLSVL.

The chain joins TRBV5-4 to TRBJ2-3, with D tentatively TRBD2 (6 bases). Trimming left V 4 bases short and J 0 bases short, with 21 bases between. The germline gives CDR1 SGHNT, CDR2 YYREEE (reference sequence). The CDR3 is made up of 18 amino acids. CDR3 amino acids: CASSPDFGGGPSTDTQYF. The CDR3 nucleotides read TGTGCCAGCAGCCCTGATTTTGGGGGAGGCCCTAGCACAGATACGCAGTATTTT.

The chain is built from TRBV2 and TRBJ2-3, with D tentatively TRBD1 (6 bases). The CDR3 runs to 16 residues. Germline CDR1 reads SNHLY; CDR2 reads FYNNEI. The V gene lost 8 bases and the J gene lost 3 bases, with 21 bases spanning the gap. CDR3 in amino acids: CASLKGVVSRTDTQYF. Here the CDR3 DNA reads TGTGCCAGCCTCAAGGGGGTAGTGTCTAGGACAGATACGCAGTATTTT.

V and J are TRBV2 and TRBJ2-5; 11 positions match TRBD2. The germline gives CDR1 SNHLY, CDR2 FYNNEI. The CDR3 is made up of 16 amino acids. With V trimmed by 4 bases and J by 5 bases, 9 bases remained unmatched. This CDR3 reads CASSAGTSGGGETQYF. CDR3 nucleotides: TGTGCCAGCAGTGCCGGGACTAGCGGAGGGGGGGAGACCCAGTACTTC.

This chain links TRBV5-6 with TRBJ2-1; tentatively, D is TRBD1 (6 bases). In germline, CDR1 is SGHDT, CDR2 YYEEEE. This CDR3 spans 12 amino acids. Deletions cut 3 bases from V and 5 bases from J, with 6 bases between. CDR3 sequence reads: CASSWTDNEQFF. Here the CDR3 DNA reads TGTGCCAGCAGCTGGACAGACAATGAGCAGTTCTTC.

The chain is built from TRBV7-2 and TRBJ2-1, with 8 bases identical to TRBD1. This CDR3 region has 15 residues. The V gene's germline CDR1 is SGHTA and CDR2 FQGNSA. The V and J ends lost 3 bases and 7 bases, in that order; junction bases with no gene match: 8. CDR3 coding DNA: TGTGCCAGCAGCTTTTCAACAGGGGGAAGGAATGAGCAGTTCTTC. It specifies CASSFSTGGRNEQFF. The full variable domain, its missing parts supplied by reference TRBV7-2 and TRBJ2-1, is GAGVSQSPSNKVTEKGKDVELRCDPISGHTALYWYRQSLGQGLEFLIYFQGNSAPDKSGLPSDRFSAERTGGSVSTLTIQRTQQEDSAVYLCASSFSTGGRNEQFFGPGTRLTVL.

The V gene is TRBV27, the J gene TRBJ2-1; 11 bases are shared with TRBD2. Germline V CDR1 and CDR2: MNHEY, SMNVEV (reference sequence). Unmatched junction bases numbered 3, after V lost 5 bases and J lost 3 bases. The CDR3 totals 15 residues. The CDR3 coding sequence is TGTGCCAGCAGTGACGGGACTAGCGGCTACAATGAGCAGTTCTTC. It specifies CASSDGTSGYNEQFF.

This sequence joins TRBV5-8 and TRBJ2-1; TRBD1 agrees at 10 bases. Germline V gives CDR1 SGHTS, CDR2 YDEGEE. The V segment lost 0 bases and the J segment 5 bases; nucleotides outside the gene matches: 8. This CDR3 has 17 amino acids. CDR3 amino acids: CASSLVGQGRVDNEQFF. CDR3 DNA sequence: TGTGCCAGCAGCTTGGTGGGACAGGGGAGGGTCGACAATGAGCAGTTCTTC.

This clone was seen a handful of times. V is TRBV7-2 and J is TRBJ1-4; D unclear. CDR1 SGHTA and CDR2 FQGNSA come from the germline V gene. The CDR3 covers 13 residues. The V gene lost 1 base and the J gene lost 10 bases, with 10 bases spanning the gap. Here the CDR3 reads CASSLGPAGKLFF. The CDR3 DNA reads TGTGCCAGCAGCTTAGGCCCCGCTGGAAAACTGTTTTTT. Filled out from reference TRBV7-2 and TRBJ1-4, the complete variable domain reads GAGVSQSPSNKVTEKGKDVELRCDPISGHTALYWYRQSLGQGLEFLIYFQGNSAPDKSGLPSDRFSAERTGGSVSTLTIQRTQQEDSAVYLCASSLGPAGKLFFGSGTQLSVL.

The CDR3 bases are TGTGCCAGCAGCTCTGGAAACACCGGGGAGCTGTTTTTT. This codes for CASSSGNTGELFF. This chain links TRBV5-8 with TRBJ2-2, with D hard to call. Trimming pared 3 bases from V and 2 bases from J, leaving 5 bases between. Germline V gene data show CDR1 as SGHTS and CDR2 as YDEGEE. CDR3 length: 13 residues.